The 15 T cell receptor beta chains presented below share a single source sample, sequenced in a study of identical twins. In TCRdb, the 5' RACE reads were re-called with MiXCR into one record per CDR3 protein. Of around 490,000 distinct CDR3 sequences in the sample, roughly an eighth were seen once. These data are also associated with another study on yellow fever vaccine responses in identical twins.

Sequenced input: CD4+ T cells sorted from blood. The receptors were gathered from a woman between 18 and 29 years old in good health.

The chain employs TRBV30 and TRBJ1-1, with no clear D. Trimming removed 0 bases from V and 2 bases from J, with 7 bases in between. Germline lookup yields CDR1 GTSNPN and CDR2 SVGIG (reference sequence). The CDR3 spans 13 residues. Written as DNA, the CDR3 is TGTGCCTGGAGTGTAGACACCAACACTGAAGCTTTCTTT. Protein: CAWSVDTNTEAFF.

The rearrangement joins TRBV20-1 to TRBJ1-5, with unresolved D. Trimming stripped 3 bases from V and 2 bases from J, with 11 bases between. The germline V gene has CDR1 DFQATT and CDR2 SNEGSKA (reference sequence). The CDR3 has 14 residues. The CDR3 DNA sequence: TGCAGTGCTAGTCTTGCTGATGGCAATCAGCCCCAGCATTTT. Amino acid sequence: CSASLADGNQPQHF.

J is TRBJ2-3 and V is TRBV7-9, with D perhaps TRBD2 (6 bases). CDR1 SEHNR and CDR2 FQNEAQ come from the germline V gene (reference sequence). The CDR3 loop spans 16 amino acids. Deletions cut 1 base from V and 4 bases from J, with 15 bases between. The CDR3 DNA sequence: TGTGCCAGCAGCTTAGGCGGGCTAGCGAGCGCAGATACGCAGTATTTT. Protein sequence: CASSLGGLASADTQYF.

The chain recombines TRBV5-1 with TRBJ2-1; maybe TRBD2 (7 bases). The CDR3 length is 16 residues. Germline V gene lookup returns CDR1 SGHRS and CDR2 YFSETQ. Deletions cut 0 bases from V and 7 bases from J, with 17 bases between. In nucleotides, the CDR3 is TGCGCCAGCAGCTTGGGGGGGGGCGGCCATGGAAATGAGCAGTTCTTC. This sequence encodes CASSLGGGGHGNEQFF.

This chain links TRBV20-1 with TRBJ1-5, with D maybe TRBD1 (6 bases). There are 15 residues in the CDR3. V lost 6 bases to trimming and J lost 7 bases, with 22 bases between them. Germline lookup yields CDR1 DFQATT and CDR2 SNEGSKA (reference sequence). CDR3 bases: TGCAGTGCAAACGTAAAAGGGGGGGGAGGCCAGCCCCAGCATTTT. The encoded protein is CSANVKGGGGQPQHF.

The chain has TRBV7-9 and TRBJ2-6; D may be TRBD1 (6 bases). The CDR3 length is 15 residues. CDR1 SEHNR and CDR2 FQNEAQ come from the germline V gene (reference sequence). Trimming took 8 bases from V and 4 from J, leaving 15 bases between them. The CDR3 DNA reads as TGTGCCAGCCTCATGGCAGGGGTCGGGGCCAACGTCCTGACTTTC. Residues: CASLMAGVGANVLTF.

The DNA of the CDR3 is TGTGCCAGCAGCCCGGTGGGCACAGATACGCAGTATTTT. Translated, it gives CASSPVGTDTQYF. The chain recombines TRBV3-1 with TRBJ2-3, with unresolved D. The CDR3 covers 13 residues. Germline CDR1 is LGHDT and CDR2 is YNNKEL (reference sequence). Between the trimmed V and J ends, which lost 4 bases and 1 base, there was a span of 6 bases.

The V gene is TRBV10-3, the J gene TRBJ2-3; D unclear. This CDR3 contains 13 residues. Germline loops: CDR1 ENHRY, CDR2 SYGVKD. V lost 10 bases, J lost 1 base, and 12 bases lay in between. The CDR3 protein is CATAPSGTDTQYF. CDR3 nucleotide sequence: TGTGCCACCGCACCCAGTGGCACAGATACGCAGTATTTT.

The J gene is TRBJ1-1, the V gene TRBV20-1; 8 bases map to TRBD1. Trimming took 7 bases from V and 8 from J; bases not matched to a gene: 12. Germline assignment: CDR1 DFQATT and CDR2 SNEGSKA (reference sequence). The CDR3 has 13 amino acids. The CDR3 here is CSVFGGTGSEAFF. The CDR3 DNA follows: TGCAGTGTTTTTGGCGGGACAGGCTCGGAAGCTTTCTTT.

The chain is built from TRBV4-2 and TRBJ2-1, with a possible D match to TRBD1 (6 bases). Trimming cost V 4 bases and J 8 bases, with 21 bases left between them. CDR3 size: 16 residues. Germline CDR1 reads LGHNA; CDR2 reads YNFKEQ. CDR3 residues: CASSPRRDRMRDEQFF. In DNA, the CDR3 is TGTGCCAGCAGCCCCCGCCGTGACAGGATGAGGGATGAGCAGTTCTTC.

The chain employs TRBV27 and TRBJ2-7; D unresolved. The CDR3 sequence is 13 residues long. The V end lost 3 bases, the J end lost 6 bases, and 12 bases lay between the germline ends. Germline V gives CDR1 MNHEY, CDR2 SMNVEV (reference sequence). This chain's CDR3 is CASSLGPIFEQYF. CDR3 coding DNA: TGTGCCAGCAGTTTGGGTCCTATCTTCGAGCAGTACTTC.

CDR3 region: CASSEGSGGQGIPYEQYF. The CDR3 DNA is TGTGCCAGCAGTGAAGGTTCGGGGGGACAGGGGATCCCCTACGAGCAGTACTTC. The chain couples TRBV2 to TRBJ2-7; 10 positions agree with TRBD1. V dropped 1 base and J dropped 2; count of bases not matched to a gene: 11. The CDR3 has 18 amino acids. Per germline, CDR1 SNHLY and CDR2 FYNNEI.

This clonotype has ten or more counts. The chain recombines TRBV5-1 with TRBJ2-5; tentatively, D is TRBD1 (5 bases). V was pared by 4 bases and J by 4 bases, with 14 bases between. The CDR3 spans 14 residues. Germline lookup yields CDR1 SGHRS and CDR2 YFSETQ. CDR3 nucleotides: TGCGCCAGCAGCCCACAGGCGGTTGGAGAGACCCAGTACTTC. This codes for CASSPQAVGETQYF.

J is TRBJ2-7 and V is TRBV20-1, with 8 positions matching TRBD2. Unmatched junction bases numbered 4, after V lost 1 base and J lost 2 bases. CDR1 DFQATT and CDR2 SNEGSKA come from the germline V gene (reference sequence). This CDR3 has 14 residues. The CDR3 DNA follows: TGCAGTGCTAGAGCTGGCGGGAGGACCTACGAGCAGTACTTC. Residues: CSARAGGRTYEQYF.

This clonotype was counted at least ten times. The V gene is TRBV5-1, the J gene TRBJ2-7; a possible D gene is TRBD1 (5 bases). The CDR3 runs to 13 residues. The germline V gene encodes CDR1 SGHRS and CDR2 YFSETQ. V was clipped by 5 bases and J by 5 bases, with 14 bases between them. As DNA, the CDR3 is TGCGCCAGCAGGGCGCAGGGTTTCGACGAGCAGTACTTC. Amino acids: CASRAQGFDEQYF.